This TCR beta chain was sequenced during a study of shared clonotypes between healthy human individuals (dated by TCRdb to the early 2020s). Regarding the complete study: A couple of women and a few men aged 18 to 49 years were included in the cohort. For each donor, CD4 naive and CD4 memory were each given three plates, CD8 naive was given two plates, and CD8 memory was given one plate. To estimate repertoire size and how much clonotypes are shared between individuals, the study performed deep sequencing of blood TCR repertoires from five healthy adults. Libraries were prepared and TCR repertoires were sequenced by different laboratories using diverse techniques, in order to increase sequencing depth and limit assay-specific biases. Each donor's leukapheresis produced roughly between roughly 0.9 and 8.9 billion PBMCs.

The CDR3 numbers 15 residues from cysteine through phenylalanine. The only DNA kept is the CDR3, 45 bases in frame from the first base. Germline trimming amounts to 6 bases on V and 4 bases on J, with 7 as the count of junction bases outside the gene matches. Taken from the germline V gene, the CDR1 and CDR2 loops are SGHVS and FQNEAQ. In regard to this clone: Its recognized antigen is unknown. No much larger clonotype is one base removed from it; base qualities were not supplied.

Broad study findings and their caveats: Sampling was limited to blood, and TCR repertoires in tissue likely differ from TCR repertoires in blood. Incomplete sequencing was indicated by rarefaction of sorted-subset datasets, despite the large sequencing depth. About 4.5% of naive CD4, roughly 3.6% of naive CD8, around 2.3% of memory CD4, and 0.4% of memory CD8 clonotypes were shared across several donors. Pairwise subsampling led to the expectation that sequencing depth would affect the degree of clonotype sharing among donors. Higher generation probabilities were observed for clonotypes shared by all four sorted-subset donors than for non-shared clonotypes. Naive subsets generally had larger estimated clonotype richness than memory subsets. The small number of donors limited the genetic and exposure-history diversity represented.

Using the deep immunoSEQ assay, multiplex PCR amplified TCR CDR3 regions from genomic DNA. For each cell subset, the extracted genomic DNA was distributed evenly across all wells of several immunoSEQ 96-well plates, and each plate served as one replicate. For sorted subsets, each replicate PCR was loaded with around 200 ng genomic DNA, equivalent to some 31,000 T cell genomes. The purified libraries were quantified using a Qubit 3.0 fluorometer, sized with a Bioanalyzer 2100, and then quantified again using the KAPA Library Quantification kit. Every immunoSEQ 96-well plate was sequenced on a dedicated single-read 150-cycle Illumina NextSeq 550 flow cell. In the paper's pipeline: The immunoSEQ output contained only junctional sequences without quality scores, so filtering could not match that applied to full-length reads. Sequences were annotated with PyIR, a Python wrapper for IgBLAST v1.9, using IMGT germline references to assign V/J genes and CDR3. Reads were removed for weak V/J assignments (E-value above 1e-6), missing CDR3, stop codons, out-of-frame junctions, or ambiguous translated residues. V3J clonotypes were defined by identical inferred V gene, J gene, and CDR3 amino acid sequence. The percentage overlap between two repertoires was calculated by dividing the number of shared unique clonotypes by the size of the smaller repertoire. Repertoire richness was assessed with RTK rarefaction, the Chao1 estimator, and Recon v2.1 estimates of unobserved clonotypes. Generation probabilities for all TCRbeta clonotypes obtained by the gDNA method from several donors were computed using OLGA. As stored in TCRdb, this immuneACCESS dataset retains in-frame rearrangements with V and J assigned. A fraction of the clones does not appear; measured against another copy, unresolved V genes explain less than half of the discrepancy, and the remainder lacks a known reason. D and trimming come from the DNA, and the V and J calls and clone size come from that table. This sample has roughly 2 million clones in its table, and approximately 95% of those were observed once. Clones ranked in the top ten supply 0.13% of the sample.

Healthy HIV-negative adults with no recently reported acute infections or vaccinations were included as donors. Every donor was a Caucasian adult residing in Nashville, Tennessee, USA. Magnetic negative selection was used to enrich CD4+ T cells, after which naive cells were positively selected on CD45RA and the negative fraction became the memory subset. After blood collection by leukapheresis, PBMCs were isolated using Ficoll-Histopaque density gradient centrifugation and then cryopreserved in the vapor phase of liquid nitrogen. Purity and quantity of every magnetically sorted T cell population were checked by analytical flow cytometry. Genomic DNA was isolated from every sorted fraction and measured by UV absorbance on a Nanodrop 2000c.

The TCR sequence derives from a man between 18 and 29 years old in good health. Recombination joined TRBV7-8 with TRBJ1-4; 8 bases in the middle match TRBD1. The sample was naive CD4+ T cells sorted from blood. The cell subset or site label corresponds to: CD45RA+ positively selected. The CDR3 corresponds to CASSKDRVINEKLFF. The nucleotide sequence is TGTGCCAGCAGTAAGGACAGGGTGATTAATGAAAAACTGTTTTTT.